This T cell receptor beta chain was recovered during a study of Ad26.COV2.S vaccination and SARS-CoV-2 variants. For the study at large: A COV1001 Ad26.COV2.S trial-arm participant provided the sample.

Remarks on this clone: As yet, its antigen is unknown.

Treatment described: roughly 18 received Ad26.COV2.S at low or high dose, single or two shots; about 5 received placebo; per-sample allocation not given. Samples came from day 63 after the first vaccine or placebo injection. This Boston cohort included adults aged 18-55 years. Measured with immunoSEQ multiplex PCR; TCRdb has only the in-frame clones, and not every one. The data hold some 320,000 clones, with approximately 86% observed a single time. General study findings and limits: Vaccine recipients surpassed placebo recipients in spike-specific TCR breadth. Breadth of non-spike TCRs did not differ between vaccinees and placebo recipients.

Germline V gene sequence: CDR1 SGHDN, CDR2 FVKESK. Between the trimmed V and J ends, which lost 3 bases and 4 bases, there was a span of 21 bases. This CDR3 contains 17 residues. The sequences come from peripheral blood, collected in a trial of Ad26.COV2.S vaccine versus placebo. V usage is TRBV14 and J usage is TRBJ1-1; no definite D call. This clonotype originated in a person aged 18-65 years who received the Ad26.COV2.S COVID-19 vaccine or a placebo. The CDR3 here is CASSHTLGPHLLTEAFF. CDR3 DNA: TGTGCCAGCAGCCACACTCTCGGGCCTCACCTCCTCACTGAAGCTTTCTTT.